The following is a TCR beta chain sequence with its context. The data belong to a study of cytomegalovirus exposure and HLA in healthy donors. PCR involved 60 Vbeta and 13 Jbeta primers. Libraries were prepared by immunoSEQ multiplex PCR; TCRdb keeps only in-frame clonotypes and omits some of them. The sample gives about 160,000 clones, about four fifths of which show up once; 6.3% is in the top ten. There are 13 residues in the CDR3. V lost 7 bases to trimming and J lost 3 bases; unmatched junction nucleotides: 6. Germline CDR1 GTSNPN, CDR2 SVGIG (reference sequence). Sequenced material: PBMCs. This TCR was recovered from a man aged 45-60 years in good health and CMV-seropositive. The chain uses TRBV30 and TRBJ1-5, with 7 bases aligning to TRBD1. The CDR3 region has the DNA TGTGCCTACGCAGGGGGGTACAATCAGCCCCAGCATTTT. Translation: CAYAGGYNQPQHF. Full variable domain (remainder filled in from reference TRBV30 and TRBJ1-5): SQTIHQWPATLVQPVGSPLSLECTVEGTSNPNLYWYRQAAGRGLQLLFYSVGIGQISSEVPQNLSASRPQDRQFILSSKKLLLSDSGFYLCAYAGGYNQPQHFGDGTRLSIL.